Sequencing of this T cell receptor beta chain was carried out in a study of T cell changes during pregnancy in multiple sclerosis. Assay used: immunoSEQ multiplex PCR; TCRdb lists only in-frame clones, some missing. This table holds about 64,000 clones, more than 90% found once. The germline CDR1 and CDR2 sequences are LNHDA and SQIVND (reference sequence). This CDR3 comprises 16 residues. V gave up 3 bases and J gave up 4 bases, with 18 bases separating them. This receptor was obtained from a female donor with multiple sclerosis, enrolled in a pregnancy study. The V gene is TRBV19, the J gene TRBJ2-5, with D tentatively TRBD1 (7 bases). The material sequenced was peripheral blood, taken in the second trimester of pregnancy. For the CDR3, the DNA is TGTGCCAGTAGTATCAGGGGGGAAGGGGGCCCAGAGACCCAGTACTTC. It translates to CASSIRGEGGPETQYF.